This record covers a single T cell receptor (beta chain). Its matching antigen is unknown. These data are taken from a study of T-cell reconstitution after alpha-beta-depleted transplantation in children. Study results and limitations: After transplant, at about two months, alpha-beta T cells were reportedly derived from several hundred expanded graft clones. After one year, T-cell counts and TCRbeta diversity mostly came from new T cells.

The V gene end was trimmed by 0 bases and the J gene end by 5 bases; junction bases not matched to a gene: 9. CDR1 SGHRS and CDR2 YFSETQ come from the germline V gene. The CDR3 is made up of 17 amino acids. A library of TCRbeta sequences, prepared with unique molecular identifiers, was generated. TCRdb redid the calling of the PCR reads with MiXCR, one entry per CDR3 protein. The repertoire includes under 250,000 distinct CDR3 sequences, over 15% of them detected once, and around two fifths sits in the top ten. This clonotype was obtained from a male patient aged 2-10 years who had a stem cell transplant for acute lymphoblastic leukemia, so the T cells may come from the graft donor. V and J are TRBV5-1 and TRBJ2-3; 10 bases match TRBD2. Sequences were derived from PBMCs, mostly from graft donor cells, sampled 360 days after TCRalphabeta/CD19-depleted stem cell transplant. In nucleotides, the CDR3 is TGCGCCAGCAGCTTGGTACGCCTAGCGGGGGAATTAGATACGCAGTATTTT. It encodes CASSLVRLAGELDTQYF.